A selection of T cell receptor beta chains follows, all from one sample in a study of T cells in Graves' hyperthyroidism and ophthalmopathy. MiXCR, applied by TCRdb to the multiplex PCR reads, yields one record per CDR3 protein. The table records 560,000 or so distinct CDR3 sequences, 20% of them present only once. The source material was blood. These receptors all stem from a man aged 35 to 55 with Graves' ophthalmopathy. The conserved cysteine and the conserved F or W are not part of the CDR3 here. Fields, in order: D gene, J gene, V gene, CDR3 protein. The D gene is left open where the match is weak.

D: TRBD2
J: TRBJ2-7
V: TRBV20-1
CDR3: SATPRGAGETYEQY

D: TRBD2
J: TRBJ2-3
V: TRBV13
CDR3: ASSSEWSAGGADTQY

D: NA
J: TRBJ2-1
V: TRBV10-2
CDR3: ASTQPYNEQF

D: NA
J: TRBJ2-3
V: TRBV7-9
CDR3: ASLSSSTDTQY

D: NA
J: TRBJ2-7
V: TRBV19
CDR3: ASSKWGLSYEQY

D: TRBD1
J: TRBJ1-1
V: TRBV7-6
CDR3: ASSQEEGANTEAF

D: NA
J: TRBJ2-3
V: TRBV12-3/TRBV12-4
CDR3: ASSLRLTTDTQY

D: NA
J: TRBJ1-1
V: TRBV30
CDR3: AWSGSGAEAF

D: NA
J: TRBJ2-3
V: TRBV7-9
CDR3: ASSSGGSTDTQY

D: NA
J: TRBJ2-3
V: TRBV5-1
CDR3: ASSFSGPGTQY

D: NA
J: TRBJ1-1
V: TRBV29-1
CDR3: RVAGGNTEAF

D: NA
J: TRBJ2-5
V: TRBV30
CDR3: AWSVLGGLGETQY

D: NA
J: TRBJ1-1
V: TRBV28
CDR3: ASSLNPKNTEAF

D: NA
J: TRBJ2-7
V: TRBV24-1
CDR3: ATSDARTNSRYEQY

D: TRBD1
J: TRBJ2-7
V: TRBV7-2
CDR3: ASRPGGTGVTEQY

D: TRBD2
J: TRBJ2-5
V: TRBV20-1
CDR3: SASSSGRAETQY

D: NA
J: TRBJ2-5
V: TRBV18
CDR3: ASSPGTSSETQY

D: NA
J: TRBJ2-4
V: TRBV30
CDR3: AWSGGLAKNIQY

D: NA
J: TRBJ2-5
V: TRBV30
CDR3: AWSRGGETQY

D: NA
J: TRBJ1-5
V: TRBV4-1
CDR3: ASSQVSGQFNQPQH

D: NA
J: TRBJ1-4
V: TRBV20-1
CDR3: SARGGPQMEKLF

D: NA
J: TRBJ1-5
V: TRBV7-2
CDR3: ASSFRWGWGQPQH

D: TRBD1
J: TRBJ2-1
V: TRBV12-3/TRBV12-4
CDR3: ASSYQYRDRGEQF

D: NA
J: TRBJ1-1
V: TRBV18
CDR3: ASSPTPNTEAF

D: NA
J: TRBJ1-1
V: TRBV5-1
CDR3: ASSFRDMNTEAF

D: TRBD1
J: TRBJ1-3
V: TRBV6-4
CDR3: ASSDGTVSAGAGNTIY